This T cell receptor beta chain appears in the sequencing data of a study of T cell repertoires in cytomegalovirus infection. General study results and limits: Pooled public TCR beta family frequency picked out CMV carriers with the relevant HLA.

On this clonotype: What it recognizes is unknown. A much larger clone differs from this one at a single base, so this may be a read error.

V was cut by 8 bases and J by 6 bases, with 23 bases left in between. Germline V gives CDR1 SGHTA, CDR2 FQGTGA. CDR3 length equals 16 residues. TCRdb passed the reads through MiXCR, listing each CDR3 protein once. Here the sample spans 150,000 to 200,000 distinct CDR3 sequences, approximately 19% being singletons. This sequence joins TRBV7-3 and TRBJ2-1; D is possibly TRBD2 (5 bases). Sequencing was done on a sample of PBMCs. The sequence was collected from a human donor in good health (CMV status not recorded). Some clones in this sample may be carry-over from other donors' samples. As DNA, the CDR3 is TGTGCCAGCTGCCTAGCCGGGTCGGTCGTAGCCAATGAGCAGTTCTTC. This encodes CASCLAGSVVANEQFF. Using reference TRBV7-3 and TRBJ2-1 for the parts outside the CDR3, the full variable domain is GAGVSQTPSNKVTEKGKYVELRCDPISGHTALYWYRQSLGQGPEFLIYFQGTGAADDSGLPNDRFFAVRPEGSVSTLKIQRTERGDSAVYLCASCLAGSVVANEQFFGPGTRLTVL.